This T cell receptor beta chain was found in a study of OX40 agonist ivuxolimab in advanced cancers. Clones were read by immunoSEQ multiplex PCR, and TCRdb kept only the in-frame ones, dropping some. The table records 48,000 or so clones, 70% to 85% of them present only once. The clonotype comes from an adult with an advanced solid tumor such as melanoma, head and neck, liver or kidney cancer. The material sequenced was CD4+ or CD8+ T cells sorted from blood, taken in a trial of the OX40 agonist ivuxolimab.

In nucleotides, the CDR3 is TGTGCCAGCAGCGCCTCCGCGACACTCCAACAGCCCCAGCATTTT. Residues: CASSASATLQQPQHF. The chain employs TRBV9 and TRBJ1-5; no firm D call. The V gene's germline CDR1 is SGDLS and CDR2 YYNGEE. CDR3 length: 15 amino acids. Deletions cut 3 bases from V and 7 bases from J, with 17 bases between. Looking up the rest from reference TRBV9 and TRBJ1-5 gives the full variable domain: DSGVTQTPKHLITATGQRVTLRCSPRSGDLSVYWYQQSLDQGLQFLIQYYNGEERAKGNILERFSAQQFPDLHSELNLSSLELGDSALYFCASSASATLQQPQHFGDGTRLSIL.